What follows describes a single T cell receptor beta chain. Its specificity is unknown. This sample is drawn from a study of CD8 T cells in ankylosing spondylitis. Study-wide results and limits: Apparently characteristic of ankylosing spondylitis blood was a TCR beta motif (eight highly homologous variants). Earlier reports found some motif variants in synovial fluid and blood in reactive arthritis. Disease-linked clones bore a CD8+ phenotype, appearing relatively rarely in peripheral blood. Within matched ankylosing spondylitis synovial fluid, disease-linked clones were reportedly significantly enriched.

Quantitative 5'-RACE with molecular barcodes produced the TCR beta libraries. MiXCR, run by TCRdb on the 5' RACE reads, gives a single entry per CDR3 protein. The sample has around 890,000 distinct CDR3 sequences; roughly 10% are singletons. Germline loops: CDR1 SGHAT, CDR2 FQNNGV. The V end lost 3 bases, the J end lost 0 bases, and 9 bases lay between the germline ends. This CDR3 is 15 amino acids long. The chain links TRBV11-2 to TRBJ2-1; D is perhaps TRBD2 (6 bases). This receptor was obtained from a male donor with ankylosing spondylitis. The sequenced material came from blood, either unsorted or a sorted T cell fraction (not recorded which). In nucleotides, the CDR3 is TGTGCCAGCAGCTTGAGGACTACCTCCTACAATGAGCAGTTCTTC. It specifies CASSLRTTSYNEQFF.